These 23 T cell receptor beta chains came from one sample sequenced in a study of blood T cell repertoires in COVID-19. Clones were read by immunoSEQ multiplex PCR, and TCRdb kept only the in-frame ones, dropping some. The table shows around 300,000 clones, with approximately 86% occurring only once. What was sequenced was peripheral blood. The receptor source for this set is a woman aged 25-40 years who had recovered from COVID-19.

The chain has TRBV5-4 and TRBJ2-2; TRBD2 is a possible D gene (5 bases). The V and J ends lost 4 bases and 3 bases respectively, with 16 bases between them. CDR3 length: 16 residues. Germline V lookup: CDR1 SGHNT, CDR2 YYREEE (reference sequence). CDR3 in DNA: TGTGCCAGCAGCACCTACTGGGGAGCTGACACCGGGGAGCTGTTTTTT. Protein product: CASSTYWGADTGELFF.

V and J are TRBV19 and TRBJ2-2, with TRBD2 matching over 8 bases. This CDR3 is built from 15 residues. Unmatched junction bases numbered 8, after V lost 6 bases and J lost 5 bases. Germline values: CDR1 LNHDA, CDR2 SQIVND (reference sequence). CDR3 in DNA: TGTGCCAGTAGGGCCGGGACTAGTGAGACCGGGGAGCTGTTTTTT. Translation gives CASRAGTSETGELFF.

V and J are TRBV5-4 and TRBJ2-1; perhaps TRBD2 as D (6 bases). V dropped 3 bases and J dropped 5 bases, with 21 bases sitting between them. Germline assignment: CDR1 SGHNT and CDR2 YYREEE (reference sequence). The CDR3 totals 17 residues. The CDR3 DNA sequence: TGTGCCAGCAGCTCCGAGGCCAGCGGGCGCGGAAACAATGAGCAGTTCTTC. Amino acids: CASSSEASGRGNNEQFF.

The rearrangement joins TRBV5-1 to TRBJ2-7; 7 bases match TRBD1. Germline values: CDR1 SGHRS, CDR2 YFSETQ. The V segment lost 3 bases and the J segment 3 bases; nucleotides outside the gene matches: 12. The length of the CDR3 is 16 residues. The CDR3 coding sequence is TGCGCCAGCAGCTCGGGGTCACAGGGGAGAGGCTACGAGCAGTACTTC. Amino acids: CASSSGSQGRGYEQYF.

The DNA of the CDR3 is TGTGCCAGCAGACTCAACACCGGGGAGCTGTTTTTT. Its translation is CASRLNTGELFF. The V call is TRBV12-3 or TRBV12-4, the J call TRBJ2-2, with D unclear. Trimming took 6 bases from V and 2 from J, leaving 4 bases between them. This CDR3 is 12 amino acids long.

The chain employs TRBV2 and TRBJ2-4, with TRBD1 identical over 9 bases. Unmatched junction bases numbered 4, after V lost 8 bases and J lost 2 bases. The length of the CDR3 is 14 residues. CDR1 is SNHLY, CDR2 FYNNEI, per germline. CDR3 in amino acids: CASGTGMPKNIQYF. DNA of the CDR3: TGTGCCAGCGGGACAGGGATGCCCAAAAACATTCAGTACTTC.

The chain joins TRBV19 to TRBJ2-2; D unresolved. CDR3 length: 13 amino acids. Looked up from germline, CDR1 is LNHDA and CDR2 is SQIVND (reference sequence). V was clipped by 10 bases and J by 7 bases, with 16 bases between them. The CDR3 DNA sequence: TGTGCCACCACAACCGATCCGGGCGGGGAGCTGTTTTTT. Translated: CATTTDPGGELFF.

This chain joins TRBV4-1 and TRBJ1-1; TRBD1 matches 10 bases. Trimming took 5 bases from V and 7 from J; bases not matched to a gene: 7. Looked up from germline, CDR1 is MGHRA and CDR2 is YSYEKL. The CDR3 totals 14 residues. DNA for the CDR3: TGCGCCAGCAGCTCACCGGGACAGGGGAATGAAGCTTTCTTT. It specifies CASSSPGQGNEAFF.

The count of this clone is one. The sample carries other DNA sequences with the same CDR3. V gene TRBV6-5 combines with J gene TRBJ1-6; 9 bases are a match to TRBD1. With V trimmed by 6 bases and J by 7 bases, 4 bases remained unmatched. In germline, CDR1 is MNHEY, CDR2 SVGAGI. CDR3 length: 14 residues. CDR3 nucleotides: TGTGCCAGCAGCCGGGACAGGGAGAATTCACCCCTCCACTTT. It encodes CASSRDRENSPLHF.

The CDR3 region has the DNA TGTGCCAGCAGAGAGAACAGGGGTCTCGGTGAAAAACTGTTTTTT. Translation gives CASRENRGLGEKLFF. The chain combines TRBV27 with TRBJ1-4; 7 positions match TRBD1. CDR1 is MNHEY, CDR2 SMNVEV, per germline (reference sequence). The CDR3 sequence is 15 residues long. Trimming cost V 6 bases and J 7 bases; bases outside gene matches: 11. The variable domain in full, with the rest retrieved from reference TRBV27 and TRBJ1-4, is EAQVTQNPRYLITVTGKKLTVTCSQNMNHEYMSWYRQDPGLGLRQIYYSMNVEVTDKGDVPEGYKVSRKEKRNFPLILESPSPNQTSLYFCASRENRGLGEKLFFGSGTQLSVL.

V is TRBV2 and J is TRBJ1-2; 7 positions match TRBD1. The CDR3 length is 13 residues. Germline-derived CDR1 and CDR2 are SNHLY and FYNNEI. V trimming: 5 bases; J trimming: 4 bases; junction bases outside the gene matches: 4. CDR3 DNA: TGTGCCAGCAGTCCGGGACAGCCCTATGGCTACACCTTC. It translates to CASSPGQPYGYTF.

Here the CDR3 reads CASSLQATDTQYF. The DNA for the CDR3 is TGTGCCAGCAGCTTACAGGCCACAGATACGCAGTATTTT. The chain uses TRBV7-3 and TRBJ2-3; no definite D call. V was shortened by 2 bases and J by 2 bases, with 5 bases between the two germline ends. This CDR3 has 13 amino acids. Germline V gene data show CDR1 as SGHTA and CDR2 as FQGTGA. The whole variable domain, filled in from reference TRBV7-3 and TRBJ2-3, reads GAGVSQTPSNKVTEKGKYVELRCDPISGHTALYWYRQSLGQGPEFLIYFQGTGAADDSGLPNDRFFAVRPEGSVSTLKIQRTERGDSAVYLCASSLQATDTQYFGPGTRLTVL.

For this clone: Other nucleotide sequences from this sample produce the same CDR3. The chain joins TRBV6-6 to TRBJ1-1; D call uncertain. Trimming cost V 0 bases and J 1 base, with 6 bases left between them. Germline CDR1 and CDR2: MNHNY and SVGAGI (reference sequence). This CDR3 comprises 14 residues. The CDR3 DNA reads TGTGCCAGCAGTTACTCCACGGGGAACACTGAAGCTTTCTTT. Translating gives CASSYSTGNTEAFF.

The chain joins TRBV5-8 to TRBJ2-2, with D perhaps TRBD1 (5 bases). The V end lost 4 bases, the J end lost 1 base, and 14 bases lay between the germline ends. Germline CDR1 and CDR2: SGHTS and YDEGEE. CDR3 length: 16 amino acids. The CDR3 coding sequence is TGTGCCAGCAGCCCTCGCCTCCAGGGGAACACCGGGGAGCTGTTTTTT. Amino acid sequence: CASSPRLQGNTGELFF.

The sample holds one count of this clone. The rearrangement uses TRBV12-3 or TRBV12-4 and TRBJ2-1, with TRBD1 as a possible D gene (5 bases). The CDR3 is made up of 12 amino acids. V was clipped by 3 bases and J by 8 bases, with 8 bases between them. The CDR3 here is CASSFSGHEQFF. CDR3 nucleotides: TGTGCCAGCAGTTTTTCAGGGCATGAGCAGTTCTTC.

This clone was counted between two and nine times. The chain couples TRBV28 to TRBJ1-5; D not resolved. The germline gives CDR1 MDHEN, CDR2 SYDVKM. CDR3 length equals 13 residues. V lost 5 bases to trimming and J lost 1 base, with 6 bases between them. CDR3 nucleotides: TGTGCCAGCAGTCGAGGAAGCAATCAGCCCCAGCATTTT. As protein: CASSRGSNQPQHF.

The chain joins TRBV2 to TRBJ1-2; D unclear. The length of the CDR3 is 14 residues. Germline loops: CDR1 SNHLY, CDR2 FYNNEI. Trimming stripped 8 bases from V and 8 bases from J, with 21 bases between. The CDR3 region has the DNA TGTGCCAGCCACCTGATAATACGGGTTAGCGGCTACACCTTC. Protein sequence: CASHLIIRVSGYTF.

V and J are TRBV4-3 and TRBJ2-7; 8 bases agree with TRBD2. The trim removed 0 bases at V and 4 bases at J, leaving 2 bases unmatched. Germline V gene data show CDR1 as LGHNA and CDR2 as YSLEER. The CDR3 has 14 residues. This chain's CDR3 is CASSQDREGYEQYF. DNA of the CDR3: TGCGCCAGCAGCCAAGACCGGGAGGGATACGAGCAGTACTTC.

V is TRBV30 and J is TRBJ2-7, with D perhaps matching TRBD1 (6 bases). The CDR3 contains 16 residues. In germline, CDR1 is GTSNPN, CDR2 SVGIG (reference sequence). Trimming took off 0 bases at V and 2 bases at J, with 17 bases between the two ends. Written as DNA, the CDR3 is TGTGCCTGGAGTGTAGTAACCAGGGGAAGGACCTACGAGCAGTACTTC. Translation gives CAWSVVTRGRTYEQYF.

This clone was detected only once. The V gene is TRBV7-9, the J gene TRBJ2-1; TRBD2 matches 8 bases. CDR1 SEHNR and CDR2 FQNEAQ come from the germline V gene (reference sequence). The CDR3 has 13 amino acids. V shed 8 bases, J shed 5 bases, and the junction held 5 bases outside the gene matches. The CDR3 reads CASGAGANNEQFF. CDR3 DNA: TGTGCCAGCGGAGCGGGAGCGAACAATGAGCAGTTCTTC.

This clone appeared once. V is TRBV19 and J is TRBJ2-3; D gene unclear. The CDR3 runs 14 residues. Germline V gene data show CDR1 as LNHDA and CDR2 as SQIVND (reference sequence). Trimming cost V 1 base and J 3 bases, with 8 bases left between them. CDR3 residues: CASSIGPETDTQYF. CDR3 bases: TGTGCCAGTAGTATAGGACCGGAGACAGATACGCAGTATTTT. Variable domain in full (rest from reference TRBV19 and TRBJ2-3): DGGITQSPKYLFRKEGQNVTLSCEQNLNHDAMYWYRQDPGQGLRLIYYSQIVNDFQKGDIAEGYSVSREKKESFPLTVTSAQKNPTAFYLCASSIGPETDTQYFGPGTRLTVL.

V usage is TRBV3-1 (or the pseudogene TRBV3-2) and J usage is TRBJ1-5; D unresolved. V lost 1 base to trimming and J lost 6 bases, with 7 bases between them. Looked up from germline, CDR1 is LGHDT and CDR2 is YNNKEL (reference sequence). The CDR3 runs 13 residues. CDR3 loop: CASSQAGSQPQHF. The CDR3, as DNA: TGTGCCAGCAGCCAAGCGGGGAGTCAGCCCCAGCATTTT.

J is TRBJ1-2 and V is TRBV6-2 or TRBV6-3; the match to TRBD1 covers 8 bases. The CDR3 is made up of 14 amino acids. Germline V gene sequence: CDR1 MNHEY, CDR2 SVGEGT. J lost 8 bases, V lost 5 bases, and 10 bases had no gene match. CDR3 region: CASSPWTGSQGYTF. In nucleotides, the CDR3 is TGTGCCAGCAGTCCCTGGACAGGGAGTCAGGGCTACACCTTC.